This TCR beta chain was identified during a study of CD8 T cells in ankylosing spondylitis. In this sample, this clonotype turned up many times. The antigen remains undetermined. TCRdb reprocessed the 5' RACE reads with MiXCR, giving one entry per CDR3 protein. The table shows over 150,000 distinct CDR3 sequences, with 15% to 20% occurring only once. The CDR3 runs to 13 residues. Germline-derived CDR1 and CDR2 are SNHLY and FYNNEI. V lost 6 bases and J lost 0, with 8 bases in between. Findings and limits, study-wide: Reactive arthritis synovial fluid and blood were previously reported to contain some motif variants. Relatively scarce in peripheral blood, disease-linked clones were CD8+. According to the report, clones linked to the disease were significantly enriched in matched synovial fluid samples taken from ankylosing spondylitis patients.

The chain uses TRBV2 and TRBJ1-1; D gene unclear. The source material was blood, either unsorted or a sorted T cell fraction (not recorded which). This receptor was obtained from a male donor between 10 and 30 years old with ankylosing spondylitis or in good health (not recorded which). CDR3 in DNA: TGTGCCAGCAGAACCAGGCTGAACACTGAAGCTTTCTTT. Residues: CASRTRLNTEAFF.